The 6 T cell receptor beta chains reported below all come from one sample, sequenced in a study of blood T cell repertoires in COVID-19. Clones were read by immunoSEQ multiplex PCR, and TCRdb kept only the in-frame ones, dropping some. The sample has some 170,000 clones; 70% to 85% are singletons. What was sequenced was PBMCs or T cells enriched from blood (not recorded which). The receptors come from a woman in her 50s who had recovered from COVID-19.

The chain is built from TRBV7-9 and TRBJ1-6; TRBD1 matches at 9 bases. Germline-derived CDR1 and CDR2 are SEHNR and FQNEAQ (reference sequence). The CDR3 is made up of 15 amino acids. Trimming cost V 1 base and J 8 bases; bases outside gene matches: 3. CDR3 nucleotide sequence: TGTGCCAGCAGCTTAGGGGACAGGGCCTATTCACCCCTCCACTTT. Translating gives CASSLGDRAYSPLHF.

CDR3 nucleotide sequence: TGTGCCAGCAGTTACTCGACAACTCCATATGGCTACACCTTC. Translation gives CASSYSTTPYGYTF. V is TRBV6-2 or TRBV6-3 and J is TRBJ1-2; D not certain. This CDR3 spans 14 amino acids. CDR1 is MNHEY, CDR2 SVGEGT, per germline. V was clipped by 0 bases and J by 5 bases, with 10 bases between them.

The chain combines TRBV14 with TRBJ2-5, with 7 bases aligning to TRBD1. Per the germline V gene, CDR1 is SGHDN and CDR2 is FVKESK. CDR3 length: 14 residues. V shed 4 bases, J shed 5 bases, and the junction held 7 bases outside the gene matches. CDR3 sequence reads: CASSRGQASETQYF. The DNA of the CDR3 is TGTGCCAGCAGCCGTGGACAGGCCTCGGAGACCCAGTACTTC.

V usage is TRBV28 and J usage is TRBJ1-6; tentatively, D is TRBD1 (6 bases). This CDR3 comprises 13 residues. CDR1 is MDHEN, CDR2 SYDVKM, per germline. CDR3 coding DNA: TGTGCAGGGGGAGGGTCCTATAATTCACCCCTCCACTTT. Its translation is CAGGGSYNSPLHF.

J is TRBJ2-7 and V is TRBV28; 8 bases map to TRBD2. The V segment lost 4 bases and the J segment 2 bases; nucleotides outside the gene matches: 10. Germline loops: CDR1 MDHEN, CDR2 SYDVKM. The CDR3 totals 16 residues. The CDR3 DNA reads TGTGCCAGCAGTTCCATAGCGGGACATTCCACCTACGAGCAGTACTTC. It specifies CASSSIAGHSTYEQYF.

In its sample, this clone was seen once. The chain joins TRBV4-3 to TRBJ2-3; a weak D match, TRBD2 (7 bases). This CDR3 spans 15 amino acids. In germline, CDR1 is LGHNA, CDR2 YSLEER. Trimming took off 3 bases at V and 6 bases at J, with 16 bases between the two ends. This CDR3 is CASSQGAGVWDTQYF. In nucleotides, the CDR3 is TGCGCCAGCAGCCAGGGGGCGGGAGTCTGGGATACGCAGTATTTT.